Listed below are T cell receptor beta chains from one sample, sequenced in a study of T cells expressing NK-cell markers. Reprocessing the 5' RACE reads, TCRdb reports a single entry for every CDR3 protein and omits DNA. This sample contains 300,000 or so distinct CDR3 sequences. Input material: blood T cells: a sorted CD56 or NKG2C T cell subset, CD4+ or CD8+ T cells, or bulk PBMC T cells (not recorded which). Receptors were obtained from a woman between 18 and 70 years old in good health. Each CDR3 is given with its conserved first and last residue. Each record gives: V gene, J gene, CDR3 length, CDR3 protein.

v_gene: TRBV7-2
j_gene: TRBJ1-2
len: 13
CDR3aa: CASSLVGSAGYTF

v_gene: TRBV5-4
j_gene: TRBJ1-2
len: 16
CDR3aa: CASSPGSRTRTYGYTF

v_gene: TRBV7-8
j_gene: TRBJ1-1
len: 13
CDR3aa: CASSRRDGRGAFF

v_gene: TRBV7-8
j_gene: TRBJ2-5
len: 14
CDR3aa: CASSFRWEGETQYF

v_gene: TRBV7-8
j_gene: TRBJ1-1
len: 13
CDR3aa: CASSLRRGAEAFF

v_gene: TRBV29-1
j_gene: TRBJ1-2
len: 11
CDR3aa: CSVVMNYGYTF

v_gene: TRBV18
j_gene: TRBJ2-1
len: 13
CDR3aa: CASSPRAGDEQFF

v_gene: TRBV4-3
j_gene: TRBJ2-7
len: 15
CDR3aa: CASSRGQAISYEQYF

v_gene: TRBV20-1
j_gene: TRBJ2-1
len: 15
CDR3aa: CSLSLGTTHYNEQFF

v_gene: TRBV12-3/TRBV12-4
j_gene: TRBJ1-5
len: 15
CDR3aa: CASSLAGAGNQPQHF

v_gene: TRBV15
j_gene: TRBJ2-2
len: 16
CDR3aa: CATRDTGTVNTGELFF

v_gene: TRBV19
j_gene: TRBJ1-1
len: 12
CDR3aa: CASRDVGKRAFF

v_gene: TRBV21-1
j_gene: TRBJ2-2
len: 15
CDR3aa: CASSKEAANTGELFF

v_gene: TRBV2
j_gene: TRBJ1-4
len: 14
CDR3aa: CASRDTSTNEKLFF

v_gene: TRBV12-3/TRBV12-4
j_gene: TRBJ1-2
len: 12
CDR3aa: CASSRTNYGYTF

v_gene: TRBV12-3/TRBV12-4
j_gene: TRBJ2-1
len: 15
CDR3aa: CASRLRARNHNEQFF

v_gene: TRBV20-1
j_gene: TRBJ2-2
len: 15
CDR3aa: CSAVDRGRDTGELFF

v_gene: TRBV5-1
j_gene: TRBJ2-2
len: 15
CDR3aa: CASSLQGAGTGELFF

v_gene: TRBV20-1
j_gene: TRBJ1-6
len: 14
CDR3aa: CSAQRQGKGSPLHF

v_gene: TRBV10-3
j_gene: TRBJ1-5
len: 12
CDR3aa: CAISGKDQPQHF

v_gene: TRBV12-3/TRBV12-4
j_gene: TRBJ2-5
len: 14
CDR3aa: CASTPMGLGETQYF

v_gene: TRBV27
j_gene: TRBJ1-2
len: 13
CDR3aa: CASSGATHYGYTF

v_gene: TRBV7-3
j_gene: TRBJ2-1
len: 13
CDR3aa: CASSLWQNNEQFF

v_gene: TRBV11-2
j_gene: TRBJ2-4
len: 19
CDR3aa: CASSLGLAGGRLAKNIQYF

v_gene: TRBV3-1
j_gene: TRBJ2-1
len: 17
CDR3aa: CASSHPEGPGVSDEQFF

v_gene: TRBV7-2
j_gene: TRBJ2-2
len: 14
CDR3aa: CASSLAGGGRELFF

v_gene: TRBV25-1
j_gene: TRBJ2-3
len: 13
CDR3aa: CASSPAGVDTQYF

v_gene: TRBV29-1
j_gene: TRBJ2-1
len: 16
CDR3aa: CSVKGPSGDAYNEQFF

v_gene: TRBV12-3/TRBV12-4
j_gene: TRBJ2-1
len: 13
CDR3aa: CASSPVGSGEQFF

v_gene: TRBV20-1
j_gene: TRBJ2-7
len: 15
CDR3aa: CSAPLAGRGNYEQYF